Listed here is a single T cell receptor beta chain. No antigen is known for it. A multiplex PCR was run with 60 Vbeta primers and 13 Jbeta primers. Data came from immunoSEQ multiplex PCR; TCRdb stores just in-frame clones and leaves some out. The top ten clones hold roughly 2.9% of a sample with over 110,000 clones, approximately 78% of them seen once. The entry originates in a study of cytomegalovirus exposure and HLA in healthy donors. Study results and caveats: A link between a missense DCLRE1C variant and TCR beta V- and J-gene trimming emerged from a later analysis.

Per germline, CDR1 MNHNS and CDR2 SASEGT. The junction had 3 bases not matched to a gene; V was cut back by 8 bases and J by 0 bases. CDR3 length: 15 amino acids. The sequence came from a female donor in good health and CMV-seronegative. This chain links TRBV6-1 with TRBJ2-1, with TRBD2 identical over 11 bases. The source material was PBMCs. The CDR3 region has the DNA TGTGCCAGCGGACTAGCGGGCAGCTCCTACAATGAGCAGTTCTTC. The encoded protein is CASGLAGSSYNEQFF.